This TCR beta chain is from a study of blood T cell repertoires in COVID-19. This clone was observed once. Produced via immunoSEQ multiplex PCR; TCRdb's table is partial and in-frame only. The sample comprises about 150,000 clones, approximately 80% of which are singletons, and 6.2% rests with the top ten. CDR3 length equals 16 residues. The ends lost 3 bases at V and 7 bases at J; junction bases unmatched: 10. Germline assignment: CDR1 LGHDT and CDR2 YNNKEL (reference sequence). This receptor was identified in a woman aged 40 to 49 who had recovered from COVID-19. Sequencing used PBMCs or T cells enriched from blood (not recorded which). This chain uses TRBV3-1 (or the pseudogene TRBV3-2) with TRBJ2-7, with 12 bases lining up with TRBD2. In nucleotides, the CDR3 is TGTGCCAGCAGCCACCGGACTAGCGGGGCCCTTAGGGAGCAGTACTTC. It encodes CASSHRTSGALREQYF.